The next 21 T cell receptor beta chains were all read from a single sample in a study of blood T cell repertoires in COVID-19. TCRdb's table, derived via immunoSEQ multiplex PCR, lists solely in-frame clones and lacks some. The sample comprises about 200,000 clones, about 92% of which are singletons, and around 1.2% rests with the top ten. The sequenced sample was peripheral blood. All receptors derive from a man aged 30 to 39 with acute or convalescent COVID-19.

The chain has TRBV5-4 and TRBJ2-3; 8 nucleotides match TRBD1. The junction had 8 bases not matched to a gene; V was cut back by 3 bases and J by 8 bases. The CDR3 extends over 14 amino acids. Per germline, CDR1 SGHNT and CDR2 YYREEE (reference sequence). CDR3 sequence reads: CASSSGQDLFTQYF. The DNA for the CDR3 is TGTGCCAGCAGCTCGGGACAGGACTTATTTACGCAGTATTTT.

The chain uses TRBV6-2 or TRBV6-3 and TRBJ2-3; 7 bases match TRBD1. This CDR3 comprises 15 residues. Trimming cost V 5 bases and J 1 base; bases outside gene matches: 6. Germline loops: CDR1 MNHEY, CDR2 SVGEGT. The CDR3 DNA is TGTGCCAGCAGTAACGTGGGGACAGGCACAGATACGCAGTATTTT. Its translation: CASSNVGTGTDTQYF.

The chain combines TRBV11-2 with TRBJ2-5, with TRBD1 identical over 9 bases. Trimming cost V 5 bases and J 4 bases; bases outside gene matches: 11. Germline V lookup: CDR1 SGHAT, CDR2 FQNNGV. The CDR3 loop spans 16 amino acids. The CDR3 spells CASSPTGTGNLETQYF. The CDR3 DNA reads as TGTGCCAGCAGCCCGACCGGGACAGGGAATCTAGAGACCCAGTACTTC.

The gene calls are TRBV29-1 and TRBJ1-2; 10 bases agree with TRBD1. The germline V gene has CDR1 SQVTM and CDR2 ANQGSEA. V lost 4 bases, J lost 4 bases, and 3 bases stayed unmatched. CDR3 length: 13 amino acids. CDR3 in DNA: TGCAGCGTTGCCCGGGACAGGGGCTATGGCTACACCTTC. Translation: CSVARDRGYGYTF.

CDR3 DNA sequence: TGTGCCAGCAGCCATTTTCTCAATGAGCAGTTCTTC. This gives the protein CASSHFLNEQFF. The chain couples TRBV3-1 (or the pseudogene TRBV3-2) to TRBJ2-1; D gene uncertain. Germline values: CDR1 LGHDT, CDR2 YNNKEL (reference sequence). The V gene lost 3 bases and the J gene lost 6 bases, with 6 bases spanning the gap. CDR3 length: 12 residues.

This clone was picked up a small number of times. The rearrangement links TRBV19 to TRBJ1-1; D perhaps matches TRBD1 (6 bases). The CDR3 is 12 amino acids. V lost 7 bases and J 4 bases, leaving 10 bases between the germline ends. Per germline, CDR1 LNHDA and CDR2 SQIVND (reference sequence). Here the CDR3 DNA reads TGTGCCAGTAATACAGGGCTCACTGAAGCTTTCTTT. This encodes CASNTGLTEAFF.

The gene calls are TRBV11-2 and TRBJ2-5; no reliable D call. Germline CDR1 and CDR2: SGHAT and FQNNGV. The CDR3 covers 13 residues. With 5 bases removed from V and 5 bases from J, the gap between germline ends came to 12 bases. The CDR3 protein is CASSGTGRETQYF. The CDR3 DNA reads as TGTGCCAGCAGCGGTACGGGTCGCGAGACCCAGTACTTC.

J is TRBJ2-7 and V is TRBV14; D gene unclear. The CDR3 is made up of 14 amino acids. The V gene's germline CDR1 is SGHDN and CDR2 FVKESK. V lost 3 bases and J 2 bases, leaving 11 bases between the germline ends. The chain's CDR3 is CASSHGQITYEQYF. Written as DNA, the CDR3 is TGTGCCAGCAGCCATGGGCAGATAACCTACGAGCAGTACTTC.

V is TRBV9 and J is TRBJ2-4; 7 nucleotides match TRBD1. The ends lost 0 bases at V and 0 bases at J; junction bases unmatched: 15. The CDR3 covers 20 residues. Germline CDR1 is SGDLS and CDR2 is YYNGEE. The CDR3 loop is CASSVGYAGQASLAKNIQYF. The CDR3 DNA is TGTGCCAGCAGCGTAGGGTATGCAGGACAGGCCTCATTAGCCAAAAACATTCAGTACTTC.

The chain has TRBV7-3 and TRBJ2-5, with TRBD2 identical over 7 bases. The CDR3 runs 15 residues. Germline CDR1 reads SGHTA; CDR2 reads FQGTGA. The V gene end was trimmed by 0 bases and the J gene end by 4 bases; junction bases not matched to a gene: 5. In nucleotides, the CDR3 is TGTGCCAGCAGCTTAACTGGGGGAGGGGCAGAGACCCAGTACTTC. Translation: CASSLTGGGAETQYF.

The rearrangement uses TRBV3-1 (or the pseudogene TRBV3-2) and TRBJ2-1; the match to TRBD2 covers 7 bases. This CDR3 contains 13 residues. CDR1 is LGHDT and CDR2 is YNNKEL in the germline V gene (reference sequence). Trimming at V came to 4 bases and at J to 9 bases, leaving 6 bases not matched to a gene. The CDR3 loop reads CASSPRLAGEQFF. CDR3 DNA sequence: TGTGCCAGCAGCCCCAGACTAGCCGGTGAGCAGTTCTTC.

This rearrangement joins TRBV7-9 to TRBJ2-5, with TRBD1 identical over 8 bases. Germline CDR1 and CDR2: SEHNR and FQNEAQ (reference sequence). The CDR3 extends over 15 amino acids. The trim removed 5 bases at V and 1 base at J, leaving 6 bases unmatched. Here the CDR3 DNA reads TGTGCCAGCAGCCGAGGACAGGGACCCCAAGAGACCCAGTACTTC. This codes for CASSRGQGPQETQYF.

The gene calls are TRBV2 and TRBJ1-1, with D uncertain. The CDR3 runs to 14 residues. The V gene's germline CDR1 is SNHLY and CDR2 FYNNEI. The ends were cut back, 6 bases at V and 0 bases at J, with 11 bases in the middle. The CDR3 loop reads CASSPLLLNTEAFF. In nucleotides, the CDR3 is TGTGCCAGCAGCCCCCTCCTACTGAACACTGAAGCTTTCTTT.

This chain uses TRBV11-2 with TRBJ1-2, with a possible D match to TRBD1 (5 bases). The V end was cut by 5 bases, the J end by 4 bases, with 20 bases between. This CDR3 is built from 16 residues. Looked up from germline, CDR1 is SGHAT and CDR2 is FQNNGV. The CDR3, as DNA: TGTGCCAGCAGCCCCAGGGAATTGGGGCTTAGCTATGGCTACACCTTC. Its translation: CASSPRELGLSYGYTF.

The V and J genes are TRBV30 and TRBJ2-4, with 10 bases lining up with TRBD2. This CDR3 comprises 15 residues. Looked up from germline, CDR1 is GTSNPN and CDR2 is SVGIG (reference sequence). The trim removed 0 bases at V and 7 bases at J, leaving 6 bases unmatched. The CDR3 reads CAWSVGSGRANIQYF. CDR3 bases: TGTGCCTGGAGTGTAGGGAGCGGGAGGGCCAACATTCAGTACTTC.

Worth noting for this clone: The sample holds other DNA sequences that translate to the same CDR3. The CDR3 bases are TGTGCCAGCTCACCGGGACAGGAGCAGCCCCAGCATTTT. Protein: CASSPGQEQPQHF. This chain uses TRBV18 with TRBJ1-5; 8 nucleotides line up with TRBD1. After removal of 3 bases from V and 7 bases from J, the junction contained 2 bases not matched to a gene. The CDR3 contains 13 residues. Germline assignment: CDR1 KGHSH and CDR2 LQKENI.

The chain employs TRBV18 and TRBJ2-2; D remains ambiguous. CDR1 is KGHSH, CDR2 LQKENI, per germline. The germline V and J ends were trimmed by 3 bases and 4 bases, with 15 bases remaining between them. CDR3 size: 16 residues. DNA for the CDR3: TGTGCCAGCTCACCGTTAGAACAGTCTTCCACCGGGGAGCTGTTTTTT. This sequence encodes CASSPLEQSSTGELFF. Combining the CDR3 with reference TRBV18 and TRBJ2-2 gives the whole variable domain NAGVMQNPRHLVRRRGQEARLRCSPMKGHSHVYWYRQLPEEGLKFMVYLQKENIIDESGMPKERFSAEFPKEGPSILRIQQVVRGDSAAYFCASSPLEQSSTGELFFGEGSRLTVL.

This clone was recorded only once. The rearrangement uses TRBV3-1 (or the pseudogene TRBV3-2) and TRBJ2-3; D is unclear. From germline, CDR1 is LGHDT and CDR2 YNNKEL (reference sequence). With 4 bases removed from V and 2 bases from J, the gap between germline ends came to 7 bases. This CDR3 has 13 amino acids. CDR3 bases: TGTGCCAGCAGCCGAAAGCACACAGATACGCAGTATTTT. This sequence encodes CASSRKHTDTQYF.

The chain links TRBV28 to TRBJ1-5; 8 nucleotides align to TRBD1. The V segment lost 5 bases and the J segment 5 bases; nucleotides outside the gene matches: 5. The CDR3 is 14 amino acids. Germline V gives CDR1 MDHEN, CDR2 SYDVKM. Here the CDR3 reads CASSGDRGHQPQHF. CDR3 sequence (DNA): TGTGCCAGCAGTGGAGACAGGGGACATCAGCCCCAGCATTTT.

The table lists this clone with a count of one. The V and J genes are TRBV29-1 and TRBJ2-4; 10 nucleotides align to TRBD1. Germline loops: CDR1 SQVTM, CDR2 ANQGSEA. V was pared by 3 bases and J by 0 bases, with 8 bases of the junction left unmatched. The CDR3 length is 17 residues. This CDR3 reads CSVEAGRDRGAKNIQYF. The DNA for the CDR3 is TGCAGCGTTGAGGCGGGCCGGGACAGGGGAGCCAAAAACATTCAGTACTTC.

V usage is TRBV10-2 and J usage is TRBJ2-7; 11 bases are shared with TRBD2. CDR3 length equals 17 residues. V lost 0 bases and J lost 3; bases outside the gene matches: 7. Germline CDR1 is WSHSY and CDR2 is SAAADI. CDR3 nucleotide sequence: TGCGCCAGCAGTGAGTCGACTAGCGGGAATCTAGGCTACGAGCAGTACTTC. Its protein is CASSESTSGNLGYEQYF.